The subject of this entry is one T cell receptor beta chain. This specimen belongs to a study of blood T cell repertoires in COVID-19. Study background: From T cells, B-cell-depleted T cells, or PBMCs came the material, which was cDNA or gDNA.

The CDR3 covers 15 residues. CDR1 DFQATT and CDR2 SNEGSKA come from the germline V gene (reference sequence). The trim removed 3 bases at V and 1 base at J, leaving 8 bases unmatched. Source study methods: The authors estimated nucleated cell counts from reference gene primer amplification. TCRdb keeps only in-frame clones here, not all; method: immunoSEQ multiplex PCR. For V, J and clone size, that table is used; D and trimming come from the DNA. The sample has roughly 77,000 clones; around three quarters are singletons. The receptor was derived from a man between 60 and 75 years old with active or convalescent COVID-19. The J gene is TRBJ2-7, the V gene TRBV20-1; TRBD1 matches 8 bases. Sequenced material: peripheral blood. In nucleotides, the CDR3 is TGCAGTGCTAGTTTCTCCACAGGGGGGTCCTACGAGCAGTACTTC. Its translation is CSASFSTGGSYEQYF.